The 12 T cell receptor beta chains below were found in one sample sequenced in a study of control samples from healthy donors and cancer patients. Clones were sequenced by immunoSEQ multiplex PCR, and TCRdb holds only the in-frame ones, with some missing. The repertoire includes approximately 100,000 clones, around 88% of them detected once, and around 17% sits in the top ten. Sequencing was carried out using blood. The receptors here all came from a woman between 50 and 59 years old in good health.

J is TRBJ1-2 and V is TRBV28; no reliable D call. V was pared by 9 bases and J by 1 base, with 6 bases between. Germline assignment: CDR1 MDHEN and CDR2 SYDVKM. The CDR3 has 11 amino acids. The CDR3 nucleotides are TGTGCCAGTTCTGTTAACTATGGCTACACCTTC. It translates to CASSVNYGYTF.

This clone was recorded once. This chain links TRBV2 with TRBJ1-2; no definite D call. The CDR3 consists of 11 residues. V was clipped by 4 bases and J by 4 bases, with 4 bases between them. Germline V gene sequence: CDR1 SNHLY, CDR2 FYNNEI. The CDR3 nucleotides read TGTGCCAGCAGTGTCGTCTATGGCTACACCTTC. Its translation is CASSVVYGYTF.

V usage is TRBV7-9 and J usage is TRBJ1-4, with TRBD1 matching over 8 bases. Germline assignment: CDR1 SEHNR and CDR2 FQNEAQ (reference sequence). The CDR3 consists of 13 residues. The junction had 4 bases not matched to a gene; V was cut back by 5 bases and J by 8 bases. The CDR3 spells CASSPGTGEKLFF. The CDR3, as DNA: TGTGCCAGCAGCCCCGGGACAGGAGAAAAACTGTTTTTT.

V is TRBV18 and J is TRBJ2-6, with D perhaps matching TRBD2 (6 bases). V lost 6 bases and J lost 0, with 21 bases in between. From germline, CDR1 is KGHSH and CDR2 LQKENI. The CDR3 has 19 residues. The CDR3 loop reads CASSLRGLMMSSGANVLTF. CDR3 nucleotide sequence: TGTGCCAGCTCGCTCCGGGGACTCATGATGTCCTCTGGGGCCAACGTCCTGACTTTC.

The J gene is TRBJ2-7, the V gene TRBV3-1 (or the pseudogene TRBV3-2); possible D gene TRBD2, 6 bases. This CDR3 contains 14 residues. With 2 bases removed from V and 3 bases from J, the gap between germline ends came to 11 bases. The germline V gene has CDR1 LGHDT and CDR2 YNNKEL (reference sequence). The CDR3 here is CASSQRGKDYEQYF. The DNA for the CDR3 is TGTGCCAGCAGCCAACGGGGGAAGGACTACGAGCAGTACTTC.

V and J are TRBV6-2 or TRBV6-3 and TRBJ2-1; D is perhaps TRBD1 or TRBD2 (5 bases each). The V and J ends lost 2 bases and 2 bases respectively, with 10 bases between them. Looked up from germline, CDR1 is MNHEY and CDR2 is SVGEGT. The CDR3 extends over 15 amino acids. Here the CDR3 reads CASSYRDATYNEQFF. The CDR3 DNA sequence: TGTGCCAGCAGTTACCGGGACGCTACCTACAATGAGCAGTTCTTC.

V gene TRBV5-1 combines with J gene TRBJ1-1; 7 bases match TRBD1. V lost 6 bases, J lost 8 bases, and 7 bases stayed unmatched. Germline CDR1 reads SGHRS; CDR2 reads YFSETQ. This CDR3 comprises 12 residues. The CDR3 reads CASTRGGSEAFF. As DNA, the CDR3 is TGCGCCAGCACCAGGGGGGGATCGGAAGCTTTCTTT.

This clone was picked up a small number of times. The CDR3 spells CASSLSSSGGRGYTF. The CDR3 bases are TGTGCCAGCAGCTTGTCCTCGTCCGGGGGCCGGGGCTACACCTTC. The chain employs TRBV5-4 and TRBJ1-2; weak D call: TRBD1 (6 bases). Germline-derived CDR1 and CDR2 are SGHNT and YYREEE (reference sequence). This CDR3 contains 15 residues. The V and J ends lost 1 base and 8 bases respectively, with 18 bases between them.

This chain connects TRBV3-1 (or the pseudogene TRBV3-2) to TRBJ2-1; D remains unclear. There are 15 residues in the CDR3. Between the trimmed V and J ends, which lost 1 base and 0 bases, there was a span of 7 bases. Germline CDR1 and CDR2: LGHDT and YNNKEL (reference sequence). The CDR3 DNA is TGTGCCAGCAGCCAAGGGGCCTCCTCCTACAATGAGCAGTTCTTC. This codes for CASSQGASSYNEQFF.

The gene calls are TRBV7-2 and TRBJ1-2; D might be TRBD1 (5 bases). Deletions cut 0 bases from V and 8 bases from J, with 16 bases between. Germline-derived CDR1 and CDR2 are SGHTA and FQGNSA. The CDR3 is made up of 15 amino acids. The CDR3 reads CASSLAPSGPWGYTF. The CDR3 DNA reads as TGTGCCAGCAGCTTAGCCCCCTCAGGGCCCTGGGGCTACACCTTC.

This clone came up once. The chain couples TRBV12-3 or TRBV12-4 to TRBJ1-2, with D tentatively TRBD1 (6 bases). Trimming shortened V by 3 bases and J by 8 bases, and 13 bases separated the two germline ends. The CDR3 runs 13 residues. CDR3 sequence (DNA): TGTGCCAGCAGTTTTGGGGGCCTGGGCGGCTACACCTTC. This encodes CASSFGGLGGYTF.

CDR3 loop: CASSLKGNTIYF. CDR3 coding DNA: TGTGCCAGCAGCTTGAAAGGAAACACCATATATTTT. V usage is TRBV5-4 and J usage is TRBJ1-3; the D is unclear. Germline CDR1 reads SGHNT; CDR2 reads YYREEE (reference sequence). The CDR3 loop spans 12 amino acids. The V end lost 1 base, the J end lost 4 bases, and 3 bases lay between the germline ends.